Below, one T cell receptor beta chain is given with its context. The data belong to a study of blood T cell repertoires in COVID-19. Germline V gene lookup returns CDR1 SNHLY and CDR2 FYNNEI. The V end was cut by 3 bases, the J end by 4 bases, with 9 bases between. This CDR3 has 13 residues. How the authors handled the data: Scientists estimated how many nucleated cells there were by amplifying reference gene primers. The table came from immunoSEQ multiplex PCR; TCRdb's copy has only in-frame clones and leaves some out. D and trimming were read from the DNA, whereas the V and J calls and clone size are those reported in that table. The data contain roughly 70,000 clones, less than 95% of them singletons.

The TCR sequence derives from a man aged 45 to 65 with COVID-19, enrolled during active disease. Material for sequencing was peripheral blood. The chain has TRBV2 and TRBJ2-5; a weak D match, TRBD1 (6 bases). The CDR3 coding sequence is TGTGCCAGCAGTGACAGGGGAAGAGAGACCCAGTACTTC. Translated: CASSDRGRETQYF. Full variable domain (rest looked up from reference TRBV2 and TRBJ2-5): EPEVTQTPSHQVTQMGQEVILRCVPISNHLYFYWYRQILGQKVEFLVSFYNNEISEKSEIFDDQFSVERPDGSNFTLKIRSTKLEDSAMYFCASSDRGRETQYFGPGTRLLVL.